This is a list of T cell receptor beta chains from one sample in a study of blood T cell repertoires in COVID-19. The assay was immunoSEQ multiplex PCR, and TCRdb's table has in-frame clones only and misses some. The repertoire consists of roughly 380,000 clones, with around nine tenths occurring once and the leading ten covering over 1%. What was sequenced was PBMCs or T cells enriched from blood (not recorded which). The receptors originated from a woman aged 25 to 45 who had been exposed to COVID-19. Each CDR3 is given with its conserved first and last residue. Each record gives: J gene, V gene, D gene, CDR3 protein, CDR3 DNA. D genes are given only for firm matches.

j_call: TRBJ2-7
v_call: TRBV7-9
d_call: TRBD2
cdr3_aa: CASSLAGSGRYSYEQYF
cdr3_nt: TGTGCCAGCAGCTTAGCGGGGAGCGGGAGGTACTCCTACGAGCAGTACTTC

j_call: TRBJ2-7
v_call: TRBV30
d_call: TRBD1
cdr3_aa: CARGRQGATYEQYF
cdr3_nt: TGTGCCAGGGGGAGGCAGGGGGCCACCTACGAGCAGTACTTC

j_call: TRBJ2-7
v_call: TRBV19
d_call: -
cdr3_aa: CASSIGYEQYF
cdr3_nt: TGTGCCAGTAGTATCGGCTACGAGCAGTACTTC

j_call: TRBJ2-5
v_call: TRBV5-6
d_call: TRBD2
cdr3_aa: CASSPRPSAGVETQYF
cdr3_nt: TGTGCCAGCAGCCCCCGCCCATCGGCGGGAGTAGAGACCCAGTACTTC

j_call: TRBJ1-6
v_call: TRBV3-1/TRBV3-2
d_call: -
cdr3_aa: CASSLRILPGSLHF
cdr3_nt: TGTGCCAGCAGCCTAAGAATTCTTCCGGGGAGTCTGCACTTT

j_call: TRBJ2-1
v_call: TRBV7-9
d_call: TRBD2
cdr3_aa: CASSHSGDNEQFF
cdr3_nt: TGTGCCAGCAGCCATAGCGGGGACAATGAGCAGTTCTTC

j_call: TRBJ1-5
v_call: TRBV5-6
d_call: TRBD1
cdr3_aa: CASSSPWDRGEEPQHF
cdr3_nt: TGTGCCAGCAGCTCTCCCTGGGACAGAGGAGAAGAGCCCCAGCATTTT

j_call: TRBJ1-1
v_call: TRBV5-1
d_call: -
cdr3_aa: CASSIQGQNTEAFF
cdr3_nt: TGCGCCAGCAGCATCCAAGGACAGAACACTGAAGCTTTCTTT

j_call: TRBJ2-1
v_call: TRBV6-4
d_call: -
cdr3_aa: CASSNTGLGEQFF
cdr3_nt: TGTGCCAGCAGCAATACAGGGTTAGGTGAGCAGTTCTTC

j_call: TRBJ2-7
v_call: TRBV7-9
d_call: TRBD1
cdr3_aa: CASSSPDRITYEQYF
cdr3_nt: TGTGCCAGCAGCTCCCCGGACAGGATTACCTACGAGCAGTACTTC